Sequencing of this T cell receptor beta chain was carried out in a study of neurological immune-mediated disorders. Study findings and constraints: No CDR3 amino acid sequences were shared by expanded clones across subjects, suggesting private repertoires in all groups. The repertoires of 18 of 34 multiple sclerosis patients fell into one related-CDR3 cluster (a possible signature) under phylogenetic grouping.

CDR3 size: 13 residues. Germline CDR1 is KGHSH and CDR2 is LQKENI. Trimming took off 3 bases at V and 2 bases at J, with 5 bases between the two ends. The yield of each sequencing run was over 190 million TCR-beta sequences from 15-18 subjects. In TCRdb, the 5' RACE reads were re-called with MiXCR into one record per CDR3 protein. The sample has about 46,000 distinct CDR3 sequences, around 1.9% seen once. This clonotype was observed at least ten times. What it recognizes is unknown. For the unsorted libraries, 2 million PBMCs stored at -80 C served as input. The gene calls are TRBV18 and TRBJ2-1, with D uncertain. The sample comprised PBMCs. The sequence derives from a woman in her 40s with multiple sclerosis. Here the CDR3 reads CASSPGPYNEQFF. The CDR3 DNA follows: TGTGCCAGCTCACCGGGCCCCTACAATGAGCAGTTCTTC.